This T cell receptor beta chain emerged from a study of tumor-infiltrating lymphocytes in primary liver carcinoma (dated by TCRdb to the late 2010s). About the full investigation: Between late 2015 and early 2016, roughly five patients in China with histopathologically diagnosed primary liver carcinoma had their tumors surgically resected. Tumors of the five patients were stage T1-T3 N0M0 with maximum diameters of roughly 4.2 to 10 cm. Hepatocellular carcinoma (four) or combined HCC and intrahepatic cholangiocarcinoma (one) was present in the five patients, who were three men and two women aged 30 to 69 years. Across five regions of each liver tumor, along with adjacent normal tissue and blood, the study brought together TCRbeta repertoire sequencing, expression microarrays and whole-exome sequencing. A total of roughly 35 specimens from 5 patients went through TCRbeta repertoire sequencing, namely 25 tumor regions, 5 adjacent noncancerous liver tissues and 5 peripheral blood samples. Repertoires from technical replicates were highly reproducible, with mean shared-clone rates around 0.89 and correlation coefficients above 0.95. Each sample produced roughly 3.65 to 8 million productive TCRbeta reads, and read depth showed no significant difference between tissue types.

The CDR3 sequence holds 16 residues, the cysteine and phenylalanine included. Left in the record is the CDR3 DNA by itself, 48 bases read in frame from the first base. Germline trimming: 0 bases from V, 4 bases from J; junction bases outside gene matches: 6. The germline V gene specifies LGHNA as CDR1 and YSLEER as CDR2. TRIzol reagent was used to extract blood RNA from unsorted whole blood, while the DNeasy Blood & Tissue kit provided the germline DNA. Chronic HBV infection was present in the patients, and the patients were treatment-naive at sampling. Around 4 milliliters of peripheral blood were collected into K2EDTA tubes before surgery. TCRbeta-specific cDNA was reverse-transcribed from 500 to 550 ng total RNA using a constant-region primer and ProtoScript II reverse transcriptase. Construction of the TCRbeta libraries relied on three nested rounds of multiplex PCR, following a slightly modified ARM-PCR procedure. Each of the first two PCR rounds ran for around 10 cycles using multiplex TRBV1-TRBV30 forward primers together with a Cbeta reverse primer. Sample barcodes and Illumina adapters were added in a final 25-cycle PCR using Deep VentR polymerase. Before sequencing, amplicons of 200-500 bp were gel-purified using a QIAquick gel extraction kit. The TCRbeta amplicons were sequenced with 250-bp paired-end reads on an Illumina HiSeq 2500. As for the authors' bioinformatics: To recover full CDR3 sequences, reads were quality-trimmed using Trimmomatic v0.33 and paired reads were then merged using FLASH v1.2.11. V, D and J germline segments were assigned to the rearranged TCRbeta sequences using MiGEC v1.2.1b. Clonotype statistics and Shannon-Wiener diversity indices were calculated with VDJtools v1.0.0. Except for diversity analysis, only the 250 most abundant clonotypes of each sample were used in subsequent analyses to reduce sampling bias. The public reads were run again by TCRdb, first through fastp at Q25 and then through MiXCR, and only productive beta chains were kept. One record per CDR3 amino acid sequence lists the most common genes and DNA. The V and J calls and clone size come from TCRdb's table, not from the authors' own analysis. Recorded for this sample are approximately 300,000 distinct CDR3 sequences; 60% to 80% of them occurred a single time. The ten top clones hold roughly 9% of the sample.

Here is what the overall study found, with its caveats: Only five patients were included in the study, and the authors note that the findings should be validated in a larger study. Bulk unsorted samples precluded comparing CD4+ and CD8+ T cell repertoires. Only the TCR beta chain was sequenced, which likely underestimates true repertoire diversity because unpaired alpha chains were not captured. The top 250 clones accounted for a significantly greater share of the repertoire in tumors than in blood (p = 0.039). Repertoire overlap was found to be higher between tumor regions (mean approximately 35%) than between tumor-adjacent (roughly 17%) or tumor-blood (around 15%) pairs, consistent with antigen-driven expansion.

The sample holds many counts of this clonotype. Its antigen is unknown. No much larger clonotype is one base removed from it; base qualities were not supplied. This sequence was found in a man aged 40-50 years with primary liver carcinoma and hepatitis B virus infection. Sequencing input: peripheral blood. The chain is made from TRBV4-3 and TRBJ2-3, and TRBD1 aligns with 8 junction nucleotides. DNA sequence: TGCGCCAGCAGCCAAGATAGGACAGGGTGGGCAGATACGCAGTATTTT. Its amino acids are CASSQDRTGWADTQYF.